This TCR beta chain stems from a study of CD8+ T cells in alopecia areata. Extracted from the samples, RNA was reverse transcribed into cDNA to serve as the sequencing template. Assay used: immunoSEQ multiplex PCR; TCRdb lists only in-frame clones, some missing. The sample includes fewer than 100,000 clones, 35% to 45% of them seen just once. Points on this clone: Other DNA sequences in this specimen translate into the identical CDR3.

Germline V gives CDR1 SQVTM, CDR2 ANQGSEA. The V end was cut by 4 bases, the J end by 0 bases, with 9 bases between. The CDR3 spans 13 residues. The material sequenced was CD4+ T cells sorted from blood. The chain is built from TRBV29-1 and TRBJ1-1; D unclear. This TCR derives from a human donor with alopecia areata. CDR3 DNA sequence: TGCAGCGTTGTTCGGACGTTGAACACTGAAGCTTTCTTT. It encodes CSVVRTLNTEAFF.